This TCR beta chain was identified in a study of blood T cells in healthy people across ages. About this clonotype itself: Its antigen is not known.

A sample-barcoded 5' primer and a J-beta primer mix were used in a second PCR of about 7 to 12 cycles. TCRdb re-derived calls from the 5' RACE reads in MiXCR, one entry per CDR3 protein. The data hold roughly 1,500,000 distinct CDR3 sequences, with about 32% observed a single time. General study findings and limits: A greater number of naive CD4+ cells and higher diversity distinguished long-lived donors from aged donors.

Trimming shortened V by 0 bases and J by 1 base, and 12 bases separated the two germline ends. CDR1 is SGDLS and CDR2 is YYNGEE in the germline V gene. The CDR3 consists of 16 residues. The sequence came from a woman aged 25 to 39 in good health. Sequencing used blood. This chain joins TRBV9 and TRBJ2-3; perhaps TRBD2 as D (5 bases). The CDR3 here is CASSVESLEGTDTQYF. The DNA for the CDR3 is TGTGCCAGCAGCGTAGAGAGTCTGGAGGGCACAGATACGCAGTATTTT.